What follows are 30 T cell receptor beta chains derived from one specimen sequenced in a study of T cells in Graves' hyperthyroidism and ophthalmopathy. Amplification targeted TCR beta CDR3 regions from RNA transcripts. When the TCR CDR3 underwent first-round RT-PCR, the HTBI primer set was used. MiXCR, applied by TCRdb to the multiplex PCR reads, yields one record per CDR3 protein. The table includes approximately 380,000 distinct CDR3 sequences, 18% detected once. What was sequenced was blood. The receptors come from a man aged 18 to 30 with Graves' ophthalmopathy.

This chain connects TRBV11-2 to TRBJ2-7, with 8 bases matching TRBD2. The V gene's germline CDR1 is SGHAT and CDR2 FQNNGV. V was pared by 6 bases and J by 3 bases, with 4 bases of the junction left unmatched. The CDR3 has 13 residues. CDR3 sequence (DNA): TGTGCCAGCAGTAAAAGCGGGGGCTACGAGCAGTACTTC. Translating it yields CASSKSGGYEQYF. The full variable domain, with the rest looked up from reference TRBV11-2 and TRBJ2-7, is EAGVAQSPRYKIIEKRQSVAFWCNPISGHATLYWYQQILGQGPKLLIQFQNNGVVDDSQLPKDRFSAERLKGVDSTLKIQPAKLEDSAVYLCASSKSGGYEQYFGPGTRLTVT.

The sample holds many counts of this clonotype. The J gene is TRBJ2-3, the V gene TRBV7-2; 7 bases are shared with TRBD2. Germline lookup yields CDR1 SGHTA and CDR2 FQGNSA. J was trimmed by 5 bases and V by 5 bases; bases with no gene match: 10. The CDR3 extends over 15 amino acids. CDR3: CASSPSGVQRDTQYF. The CDR3 DNA reads TGTGCCAGCAGCCCCAGCGGGGTTCAAAGAGATACGCAGTATTTT.

This clonotype was observed a few times. The CDR3, as DNA: TGTGCCAGCAGTTTCATAACAGGGAGAGTAGCTTTCTTT. Residues: CASSFITGRVAFF. The chain has TRBV12-3 or TRBV12-4 and TRBJ1-1; tentative D call: TRBD1 (6 bases). Deletions cut 3 bases from V and 10 bases from J, with 15 bases between. The CDR3 sequence is 13 residues long.

The V call is TRBV19, the J call TRBJ1-1; D unclear. Germline-derived CDR1 and CDR2 are LNHDA and SQIVND (reference sequence). CDR3 length equals 11 residues. V lost 8 bases, J lost 7 bases, and 11 bases lay in between. The CDR3, as DNA: TGTGCCAGTGCCGCTTACATTGAAGCTTTCTTT. It codes for CASAAYIEAFF.

Turning to this clonotype: The final CDR3 position lacks the conserved phenylalanine or tryptophan, pointing to a likely read error. The J gene is TRBJ2-7, the V gene TRBV12-3 or TRBV12-4; maybe TRBD1 (6 bases). The CDR3 is 15 residues long. The V gene lost 3 bases and the J gene lost 3 bases, with 15 bases spanning the gap. The CDR3 spells CASSLGRGAGYEQYS. CDR3 sequence (DNA): TGTGCCAGCAGTTTGGGCAGGGGTGCAGGCTACGAGCAGTACTCC.

As regards this clonotype: One end of the junction fails to match germline, which may point to a read error. This chain joins TRBV7-9 and TRBJ1-2; 9 positions agree with TRBD1. From germline, CDR1 is SEHNR and CDR2 FQNEAQ (reference sequence). The CDR3 spans 15 residues. The DNA for the CDR3 is TGTGCCGGCAGCTCGGACCCGGGACAGGGTACTGGCTACACCTTC. Residues: CAGSSDPGQGTGYTF.

This sequence joins TRBV20-1 and TRBJ2-3, with D possibly being TRBD1 (6 bases). Germline loops: CDR1 DFQATT, CDR2 SNEGSKA (reference sequence). The CDR3 contains 18 residues. V dropped 5 bases and J dropped 4 bases, with 28 bases sitting between them. CDR3 sequence (DNA): TGCAGTGCTCCCCGGGTGGTATGGACAGCCTTGAAGGCAGATACGCAGTATTTT. Protein sequence: CSAPRVVWTALKADTQYF.

The chain employs TRBV6-2 or TRBV6-3 and TRBJ2-7; D gene ambiguous. The V and J ends lost 2 bases and 6 bases respectively, with 11 bases between them. The CDR3 loop spans 13 amino acids. Germline CDR1 MNHEY, CDR2 SVGEGT. CDR3 loop: CASSYGQVREQYF. In DNA form, the CDR3 reads TGTGCCAGCAGTTACGGGCAGGTACGCGAGCAGTACTTC.

The sample holds many counts of this clonotype. This sequence joins TRBV20-1 and TRBJ2-5; 10 bases fit TRBD2. V lost 3 bases, J lost 3 bases, and 4 bases stayed unmatched. Germline values: CDR1 DFQATT, CDR2 SNEGSKA (reference sequence). The CDR3 covers 14 residues. The CDR3 loop is CSARALAGKETQYF. CDR3 bases: TGCAGTGCTAGGGCACTAGCGGGGAAAGAGACCCAGTACTTC.

This clonotype was picked up a small number of times. The chain uses TRBV4-1 and TRBJ1-5; TRBD1 matches at 9 bases. CDR1 MGHRA and CDR2 YSYEKL come from the germline V gene. The CDR3 loop spans 15 amino acids. Unmatched junction bases numbered 5, after V lost 4 bases and J lost 4 bases. Written as DNA, the CDR3 is TGCGCCAGCAGCCCCTCCGGGACAGGGAATCAGCCCCAGCATTTT. It codes for CASSPSGTGNQPQHF.

About this clonotype: A much larger clonotype is one base distant, so this may be a read error. The V gene is TRBV2, the J gene TRBJ1-5; the D gene is possibly TRBD1 (6 bases). The CDR3 is 13 residues long. Germline-derived CDR1 and CDR2 are SNHLY and FYNNEI. Here the CDR3 DNA reads TGTGCCAGCAGCACAGGGTACGATCAGCCCCGGCATTTT. This sequence encodes CASSTGYDQPRHF.

This clonotype was recorded many times. The chain couples TRBV12-3 or TRBV12-4 to TRBJ1-4; D ambiguous. This CDR3 has 16 residues. V was pared by 2 bases and J by 8 bases, with 18 bases between. The CDR3 is CASSLMVTLLSEKLFF. CDR3 nucleotide sequence: TGTGCCAGCAGTTTAATGGTTACTCTACTCAGCGAAAAACTGTTTTTT.

For this clonotype: This may be a read error, as it is one base from a much larger clone. The chain carries TRBV18 and TRBJ2-5; D not certain. The germline V gene encodes CDR1 KGHSH and CDR2 LQKENI. The CDR3 runs to 13 residues. CDR3: CASSPVRQEAQYF. The CDR3 DNA reads TGTGCCAGCTCACCAGTCAGACAAGAGGCCCAGTACTTC.

The chain recombines TRBV20-1 with TRBJ1-1; the D is unclear. The CDR3 spans 11 residues. The V gene's germline CDR1 is DFQATT and CDR2 SNEGSKA (reference sequence). V lost 6 bases and J lost 7, with 12 bases in between. The CDR3 is CSARPMIEAFF. The DNA for the CDR3 is TGCAGTGCCAGACCGATGATTGAAGCTTTCTTT.

This clonotype was counted many times. The V gene is TRBV7-9, the J gene TRBJ1-1, with a weak D call TRBD1 (6 bases). CDR3 length: 17 residues. V shed 6 bases and J shed 3 bases, with 23 bases lying between them. From germline, CDR1 is SEHNR and CDR2 FQNEAQ (reference sequence). The CDR3 nucleotides read TGTGCCAGCAGATTTATGGCGCGGCAGGGGTTGGACACTGAAGCTTTCTTT. Its protein product is CASRFMARQGLDTEAFF.

This chain joins TRBV18 and TRBJ2-5; 9 bases are a match to TRBD1. Germline loops: CDR1 KGHSH, CDR2 LQKENI. V shed 1 base, J shed 5 bases, and the junction held 5 bases outside the gene matches. The CDR3 totals 15 residues. The CDR3 protein is CASSPRGTGLETQYF. CDR3 sequence (DNA): TGTGCCAGCTCACCACGGGGGACAGGGCTGGAGACCCAGTACTTC.

This clonotype was seen a single time. Possible read error: a much larger clone is one base away. This chain connects TRBV2 to TRBJ1-4; D uncertain. V dropped 8 bases and J dropped 7 bases, with 11 bases sitting between them. The germline gives CDR1 SNHLY, CDR2 FYNNEI. This CDR3 region has 12 residues. The CDR3 nucleotides are TGTGCCAGCCGGCCTCAAGTTGAAAAACTGTTTTTT. It codes for CASRPQVEKLFF.

The rearrangement uses TRBV7-2 and TRBJ2-1; 14 nucleotides match TRBD2. Germline CDR1 and CDR2: SGHTA and FQGNSA. This CDR3 is built from 18 residues. V trimming: 1 base; J trimming: 2 bases; junction bases outside the gene matches: 4. The CDR3 coding sequence is TGTGCCAGCAGCTTAGGGACTAGCGGGGGGCCCACCTACAATGAGCAGTTCTTC. Translating gives CASSLGTSGGPTYNEQFF. Filled out from reference TRBV7-2 and TRBJ2-1, the complete variable domain reads GAGVSQSPSNKVTEKGKDVELRCDPISGHTALYWYRQSLGQGLEFLIYFQGNSAPDKSGLPSDRFSAERTGGSVSTLTIQRTQQEDSAVYLCASSLGTSGGPTYNEQFFGPGTRLTVL.

This clonotype has just a few counts. The rearrangement joins TRBV14 to TRBJ2-7; 11 positions match TRBD1. The CDR3 extends over 15 amino acids. Germline V gene data show CDR1 as SGHDN and CDR2 as FVKESK. V lost 2 bases to trimming and J lost 3 bases; unmatched junction nucleotides: 3. This CDR3 is CASSQPGQGVYEQYF. CDR3 bases: TGTGCCAGCAGCCAACCGGGACAGGGGGTCTACGAGCAGTACTTC.

This clonotype was counted at least ten times. This chain joins TRBV18 and TRBJ1-1; D is ambiguous. Trimming took 0 bases from V and 3 from J, leaving 8 bases between them. This CDR3 has 14 amino acids. Germline CDR1 and CDR2: KGHSH and LQKENI. The CDR3 nucleotides are TGTGCCAGCTCACCACCAGCCGGGCACACTGAAGCTTTCTTT. It specifies CASSPPAGHTEAFF.

This clonotype was picked up many times. V is TRBV5-1 and J is TRBJ2-1, with 7 positions matching TRBD2. After removal of 5 bases from V and 8 bases from J, the junction contained 13 bases not matched to a gene. The CDR3 covers 15 residues. From germline, CDR1 is SGHRS and CDR2 YFSETQ. The CDR3 sequence: CASREEAGMNYEQFF. CDR3 sequence (DNA): TGCGCCAGCAGGGAGGAAGCGGGGATGAACTATGAGCAGTTCTTC.

The rearrangement uses TRBV25-1 and TRBJ2-1, with 10 bases that match TRBD2. The germline V gene has CDR1 MGHDK and CDR2 SYGVNS. The CDR3 loop spans 18 amino acids. Trimming cost V 6 bases and J 0 bases; bases outside gene matches: 11. The CDR3 nucleotides are TGTGCCAGCAGGGCGGGTCTAGCGGGGGTAACCTCCTACAATGAGCAGTTCTTC. This gives the protein CASRAGLAGVTSYNEQFF.

The chain is built from TRBV12-3 or TRBV12-4 and TRBJ2-7, with D unclear. This CDR3 contains 13 residues. V lost 1 base and J lost 3, with 7 bases in between. For the CDR3, the DNA is TGTGCCAGCAGTTTAGACGGGTTCTACGAGCAGTACTTC. This gives the protein CASSLDGFYEQYF.

This clonotype was seen only a few times. The chain employs TRBV4-1 and TRBJ2-5; 8 bases line up with TRBD2. From germline, CDR1 is MGHRA and CDR2 YSYEKL. This CDR3 spans 16 amino acids. V shed 5 bases and J 4 bases; nucleotides not matched to a gene: 12. The CDR3 sequence is CASSGENGGAPETQYF. The CDR3 nucleotides are TGCGCCAGCAGCGGGGAGAACGGGGGGGCCCCAGAGACCCAGTACTTC.

Many counts were recorded for this clonotype. The rearrangement joins TRBV10-2 to TRBJ2-5, with 7 bases identical to TRBD1. The germline gives CDR1 WSHSY, CDR2 SAAADI. This CDR3 has 10 amino acids. Unmatched junction bases numbered 1, after V lost 4 bases and J lost 11 bases. The CDR3 here is CASSGDRQYF. In nucleotides, the CDR3 is TGCGCCAGCAGTGGGGACAGACAGTACTTC.

The V gene is TRBV19, the J gene TRBJ1-2, with TRBD1 as a possible D gene (6 bases). The CDR3 loop spans 15 amino acids. Per the germline V gene, CDR1 is LNHDA and CDR2 is SQIVND (reference sequence). The germline V and J ends were trimmed by 7 bases and 4 bases, with 19 bases remaining between them. The CDR3 protein is CASTLSGTPSYGYTF. The CDR3 coding sequence is TGTGCCAGTACCCTCTCCGGGACACCAAGCTATGGCTACACCTTC.

This clonotype was observed a handful of times. The chain recombines TRBV4-1 with TRBJ1-5, with a tentative D call TRBD1 (5 bases). The CDR3 runs to 14 residues. V lost 4 bases, J lost 7 bases, and 14 bases lay in between. The germline CDR1 and CDR2 sequences are MGHRA and YSYEKL. CDR3 region: CASSLSGGEQPQHF. In DNA form, the CDR3 reads TGCGCCAGCAGCCTCTCCGGGGGGGAGCAGCCCCAGCATTTT.

This clonotype was seen repeatedly, ten times or more. CDR3 protein: CASSEISGPNYEQYF. The CDR3 DNA sequence: TGTGCCAGCAGTGAGATTAGCGGTCCTAACTACGAGCAGTACTTC. The chain combines TRBV12-3 or TRBV12-4 with TRBJ2-7; maybe TRBD2 (6 bases). This CDR3 contains 15 residues. The V gene lost 5 bases and the J gene lost 3 bases, with 17 bases spanning the gap.

This clonotype was seen ten or more times. The genes are TRBV12-3 or TRBV12-4 and TRBJ1-5; 7 bases are a match to TRBD1. This CDR3 spans 15 amino acids. Trimming took 5 bases from V and 7 from J; bases not matched to a gene: 11. The DNA of the CDR3 is TGTGCCAGCAGTCCCGTTGACAGGGTCGGCCAGCCCCAGCATTTT. Its translation is CASSPVDRVGQPQHF.

The chain links TRBV20-1 to TRBJ1-3; D possibly corresponds to TRBD1 (5 bases). There are 14 residues in the CDR3. Germline V lookup: CDR1 DFQATT, CDR2 SNEGSKA (reference sequence). With 1 base removed from V and 3 bases from J, the gap between germline ends came to 10 bases. The DNA of the CDR3 is TGCAGTGCTAGAGGGGGCGCGGTTGGAAACACCATATATTTT. Its translation is CSARGGAVGNTIYF.